Each of the 29 T cell receptor beta chains below was sequenced from the same sample in a study of blood T cells in healthy people across ages. Next came a second PCR, run for about 7 to 12 cycles, which used a sample-barcoded 5' primer along with a J-beta primer mix. TCRdb re-called the 5' RACE reads with MiXCR, one entry per CDR3 protein. The repertoire has about 1.6 million distinct CDR3 sequences, 30% to 35% of them found once; the top ten carry approximately 10%. Sequenced: blood. These TCRs come from a woman in her 30s in good health.

The rearrangement joins TRBV27 to TRBJ2-1, with no clear D. The germline gives CDR1 MNHEY, CDR2 SMNVEV (reference sequence). V dropped 2 bases and J dropped 4 bases, with 9 bases sitting between them. The CDR3 length is 14 residues. CDR3 DNA: TGTGCCAGCAGTTTAAGTGCGCGGTACAATGAGCAGTTCTTC. Amino acid sequence: CASSLSARYNEQFF.

This chain links TRBV7-9 with TRBJ2-2; D remains unclear. V was trimmed by 6 bases and J by 0 bases, leaving 8 bases between them. The CDR3 is made up of 14 amino acids. Germline V gene lookup returns CDR1 SEHNR and CDR2 FQNEAQ (reference sequence). The DNA of the CDR3 is TGTGCCAGCAGGCAGACTGCGAACACCGGGGAGCTGTTTTTT. Amino acids: CASRQTANTGELFF. Full variable domain (missing parts from reference TRBV7-9 and TRBJ2-2): DTGVSQNPRHKITKRGQNVTFRCDPISEHNRLYWYRQTLGQGPEFLTYFQNEAQLEKSRLLSDRFSAERPKGSFSTLEIQRTEQGDSAMYLCASRQTANTGELFFGEGSRLTVL.

The chain joins TRBV7-8 to TRBJ2-7, with a possible D match to TRBD1 (5 bases). The germline V and J ends were trimmed by 5 bases and 2 bases, with 13 bases remaining between them. Germline V CDR1 and CDR2: SGHVS, FQNEAQ. This CDR3 is 14 amino acids long. The chain's CDR3 is CASSPPGRAYEQYF. In nucleotides, the CDR3 is TGTGCCAGCAGCCCCCCCGGCAGGGCCTACGAGCAGTACTTC.

The rearrangement joins TRBV11-1 to TRBJ2-3, with a tentative D call TRBD1 (6 bases). Per germline, CDR1 SGHAT and CDR2 FQDESV (reference sequence). This CDR3 is 15 amino acids long. Trimming cost V 5 bases and J 4 bases, with 16 bases left between them. CDR3 coding DNA: TGTGCCAGCAGCCGCAACCCCGGACAGTCAGATACGCAGTATTTT. Protein sequence: CASSRNPGQSDTQYF. Full variable domain (rest looked up from reference TRBV11-1 and TRBJ2-3): EAEVAQSPRYKITEKSQAVAFWCDPISGHATLYWYRQILGQGPELLVQFQDESVVDDSQLPKDRFSAERLKGVDSTLKIQPAELGDSAMYLCASSRNPGQSDTQYFGPGTRLTVL.

There are a few counts of this clonotype. The chain is built from TRBV9 and TRBJ2-5; 11 nucleotides line up with TRBD1. The junction had 8 bases not matched to a gene; V was cut back by 3 bases and J by 4 bases. The CDR3 is 16 residues long. CDR1 and CDR2 (germline): SGDLS, YYNGEE. The CDR3 DNA follows: TGTGCCAGCAGCGCCAGATCCGGGACAGGGGGAGAGACCCAGTACTTC. This encodes CASSARSGTGGETQYF.

The rearrangement links TRBV20-1 to TRBJ2-1, with TRBD1 as a possible D gene (6 bases). There are 13 residues in the CDR3. Per the germline V gene, CDR1 is DFQATT and CDR2 is SNEGSKA (reference sequence). Trimming pared 6 bases from V and 6 bases from J, leaving 15 bases between. CDR3 sequence reads: CSAPARGGNEQFF. CDR3 sequence (DNA): TGCAGTGCCCCCGCCAGGGGCGGCAATGAGCAGTTCTTC.

Only a few counts were recorded for this clonotype. DNA for the CDR3: TGTGCCAGCAGGACAGGAATCTCCCCTGAAGCTTTCTTT. It is translated as CASRTGISPEAFF. The rearrangement joins TRBV6-1 to TRBJ1-1, with D perhaps TRBD1 (6 bases). The germline V gene has CDR1 MNHNS and CDR2 SASEGT. Between the trimmed V and J ends, which lost 6 bases and 6 bases, there was a span of 14 bases. The CDR3 is 13 amino acids.

This clonotype was found a few times. The chain recombines TRBV20-1 with TRBJ2-1, with 7 bases identical to TRBD2. The CDR3 spans 14 residues. Trimming took 4 bases from V and 6 from J; bases not matched to a gene: 9. Germline V gene lookup returns CDR1 DFQATT and CDR2 SNEGSKA (reference sequence). Here the CDR3 DNA reads TGCAGTGCTAAGGTGGGAGGGCCTATCAATGAGCAGTTCTTC. This codes for CSAKVGGPINEQFF.

The V gene is TRBV6-1, the J gene TRBJ2-7; possible D gene TRBD1, 5 bases. Per the germline V gene, CDR1 is MNHNS and CDR2 is SASEGT. The CDR3 runs to 17 residues. The V and J ends lost 2 bases and 4 bases respectively, with 21 bases between them. DNA of the CDR3: TGTGCCAGCAGTGAAAGGTTGGCGGCAGGGCTTTATTACGAGCAGTACTTC. It yields the protein CASSERLAAGLYYEQYF.

Remarks on this clonotype: A junction end diverges from the germline sequence, so it may reflect a read error. V is TRBV7-2 and J is TRBJ1-2; 10 bases match TRBD1. CDR3 size: 16 residues. The V gene's germline CDR1 is SGHTA and CDR2 FQGNSA. CDR3 amino acids: CASSLGGQGRNYGHTF. As DNA, the CDR3 is TGTGCCAGCAGCTTAGGGGGACAGGGGAGGAACTATGGCCACACCTTC.

The gene calls are TRBV20-1 and TRBJ1-6; D is unclear. The CDR3 is 14 residues long. The V end lost 3 bases, the J end lost 8 bases, and 14 bases lay between the germline ends. Germline V CDR1 and CDR2: DFQATT, SNEGSKA (reference sequence). CDR3 in DNA: TGCAGTGCTAGTAGGTCTCAGGTTTATTCACCCCTCCACTTT. As protein: CSASRSQVYSPLHF.

This clonotype has a count of ten or more. The rearrangement links TRBV29-1 to TRBJ2-1; D is possibly TRBD1 (6 bases). Germline CDR1 is SQVTM and CDR2 is ANQGSEA. Trimming stripped 4 bases from V and 5 bases from J, with 12 bases between. The CDR3 runs to 13 residues. CDR3 sequence reads: CSVVQGSNNEQFF. In DNA form, the CDR3 reads TGCAGCGTTGTACAGGGTTCTAACAATGAGCAGTTCTTC.

This chain uses TRBV20-1 with TRBJ2-5; 11 nucleotides line up with TRBD1. The germline CDR1 and CDR2 sequences are DFQATT and SNEGSKA (reference sequence). The CDR3 loop spans 16 amino acids. V shed 3 bases, J shed 4 bases, and the junction held 10 bases outside the gene matches. Here the CDR3 reads CSARRGQGASVETQYF. Written as DNA, the CDR3 is TGCAGTGCTAGGCGAGGACAGGGGGCTTCGGTAGAGACCCAGTACTTC.

On this clonotype itself: The final CDR3 position lacks the conserved phenylalanine or tryptophan, pointing to a likely read error. This chain connects TRBV3-1 to TRBJ2-5, with unresolved D. Looked up from germline, CDR1 is LGHDT and CDR2 is YNNKEL (reference sequence). This CDR3 has 14 amino acids. V shed 0 bases and J shed 1 base, with 6 bases lying between them. The CDR3 loop is CASSQDGGQETQYV. CDR3 sequence (DNA): TGTGCCAGCAGCCAAGATGGCGGCCAAGAGACCCAGTACGTC.

This clonotype was observed a handful of times. V is TRBV4-1 and J is TRBJ2-1; D call uncertain. The CDR3 runs 13 residues. Trimming stripped 1 base from V and 8 bases from J, with 9 bases between. The V gene's germline CDR1 is MGHRA and CDR2 YSYEKL. The CDR3 sequence: CASSQVPVDEQFF. The CDR3 DNA sequence: TGCGCCAGCAGCCAAGTTCCAGTCGATGAGCAGTTCTTC.

In its sample, this clonotype was seen a few times. This chain links TRBV20-1 with TRBJ2-3; 9 bases agree with TRBD2. This CDR3 is built from 13 residues. Per germline, CDR1 DFQATT and CDR2 SNEGSKA (reference sequence). V shed 7 bases and J 4 bases; nucleotides not matched to a gene: 6. DNA of the CDR3: TGCAGTGGGGGGCGGGGGGGCCCAGATACGCAGTATTTT. Its protein product is CSGGRGGPDTQYF.

Turning to this clonotype: Being one base from a much bigger clone, this may be a read error. In nucleotides, the CDR3 is TGCAGCGTGGAGGATCTAGGGGTAGCAGATACGCAGTATTTT. It yields the protein CSVEDLGVADTQYF. The rearrangement links TRBV29-1 to TRBJ2-3; D is tentatively TRBD1 or TRBD2 (5 bases each). Trimming removed 6 bases at V and 4 bases at J, with 17 bases between. The length of the CDR3 is 14 residues. Germline CDR1 is SQVTM and CDR2 is ANQGSEA.

The V gene is TRBV3-1, the J gene TRBJ1-6; D is possibly TRBD1 (6 bases). The CDR3 has 16 amino acids. Germline V CDR1 and CDR2: LGHDT, YNNKEL (reference sequence). V gave up 3 bases and J gave up 7 bases, with 16 bases separating them. The CDR3 sequence: CASSQFPQGLNSPLHF. CDR3 coding DNA: TGTGCCAGCAGCCAGTTTCCTCAGGGGCTGAATTCACCCCTCCACTTT. Full variable domain (missing parts from reference TRBV3-1 and TRBJ1-6): DTAVSQTPKYLVTQMGNDKSIKCEQNLGHDTMYWYKQDSKKFLKIMFSYNNKELIINETVPNRFSPKSPDKAHLNLHINSLELGDSAVYFCASSQFPQGLNSPLHFGNGTRLTVT.

The chain carries TRBV12-3 or TRBV12-4 and TRBJ2-5; 9 bases agree with TRBD2. The CDR3 runs to 18 residues. Trimming removed 2 bases from V and 7 bases from J; junction bases left unmatched: 17. The CDR3 nucleotides are TGTGCCAGCAGTTTAAGTGGAGACCCGACTAGCGGTCCGGGGACCCAGTACTTC. As protein: CASSLSGDPTSGPGTQYF.

This clonotype has just a few counts. This sequence joins TRBV2 and TRBJ2-1; D possibly uses TRBD1 or TRBD2 (6 bases each). Trimming left V 6 bases short and J 4 bases short, with 16 bases between. The CDR3 has 15 residues. CDR1 is SNHLY and CDR2 is FYNNEI in the germline V gene. This CDR3 is CASSVPGAGYNEQFF. The CDR3 DNA reads TGTGCCAGCAGCGTCCCGGGGGCCGGTTACAATGAGCAGTTCTTC.

This clonotype was counted many times. The chain links TRBV4-1 to TRBJ2-1, with 7 bases identical to TRBD2. Germline V gene sequence: CDR1 MGHRA, CDR2 YSYEKL. The CDR3 contains 18 residues. After removal of 5 bases from V and 4 bases from J, the junction contained 17 bases not matched to a gene. CDR3 region: CASSSGGRFGLAYNEQFF. Written as DNA, the CDR3 is TGCGCCAGCAGCTCCGGGGGGAGGTTCGGATTAGCGTACAATGAGCAGTTCTTC.

On this clonotype: Possible read error: a much larger clone is one base away. The V call is TRBV20-1, the J call TRBJ2-1, with D perhaps given as TRBD1 or TRBD2 (5 bases each). V was trimmed by 4 bases and J by 9 bases, leaving 19 bases between them. Per germline, CDR1 DFQATT and CDR2 SNEGSKA (reference sequence). The CDR3 is made up of 14 amino acids. The CDR3 coding sequence is TGCAGTGCTAATTCTCGGGGCGCGGGCAGTGAGCAGTTCTTC. It specifies CSANSRGAGSEQFF.

This clonotype has at least ten counts. This chain links TRBV10-3 with TRBJ1-5; TRBD1 might be the D (6 bases). The CDR3 is 15 residues long. Germline loops: CDR1 ENHRY, CDR2 SYGVKD. The V and J ends lost 0 bases and 7 bases respectively, with 13 bases between them. The CDR3 sequence is CAISESWQGIQPQHF. The CDR3 nucleotides read TGTGCCATCAGTGAGTCGTGGCAGGGGATACAGCCCCAGCATTTT.

This clonotype has a handful of counts. The chain couples TRBV4-1 to TRBJ2-1; 11 bases align to TRBD2. With 0 bases clipped from V and 9 bases from J, the junction kept 13 bases outside the gene matches. Per germline, CDR1 MGHRA and CDR2 YSYEKL. The length of the CDR3 is 18 residues. The CDR3, as DNA: TGCGCCAGCAGCCAAGATAGGGGACTAGCGGATCTAGGGGGTGAGCAGTTCTTC. This sequence encodes CASSQDRGLADLGGEQFF.

V and J are TRBV20-1 and TRBJ2-3; D is undetermined. Germline V gives CDR1 DFQATT, CDR2 SNEGSKA (reference sequence). V was cut by 0 bases and J by 6 bases, with 10 bases left in between. This CDR3 contains 13 residues. Here the CDR3 DNA reads TGCAGTGCTAGAGACCCCGCCCTCGATACGCAGTATTTT. Translated: CSARDPALDTQYF.

The V call is TRBV5-4, the J call TRBJ1-2; 7 bases agree with TRBD1. Trimming took 6 bases from V and 2 from J; bases not matched to a gene: 4. The germline V gene encodes CDR1 SGHNT and CDR2 YYREEE (reference sequence). This CDR3 is built from 13 residues. The CDR3 is CASTPTGNYGYTF. The CDR3 nucleotides read TGTGCCAGCACCCCGACAGGGAACTATGGCTACACCTTC.

This clonotype was observed a handful of times. V is TRBV20-1 and J is TRBJ2-1, with 10 nucleotides matching TRBD2. CDR3 length equals 13 residues. Germline-derived CDR1 and CDR2 are DFQATT and SNEGSKA (reference sequence). Trimming at V came to 5 bases and at J to 5 bases, leaving 3 bases not matched to a gene. The CDR3 nucleotides read TGCAGTGCTTTGGGACTAGCGAACAATGAGCAGTTCTTC. Its translation: CSALGLANNEQFF.

This clonotype was counted a few times. The genes are TRBV24-1 and TRBJ2-7; 9 bases are shared with TRBD2. V shed 4 bases, J shed 3 bases, and the junction held 6 bases outside the gene matches. The germline V gene has CDR1 KGHDR and CDR2 SFDVKD. This CDR3 spans 15 amino acids. The CDR3 sequence is CATSDSGTSSYEQYF. As DNA, the CDR3 is TGTGCCACCAGTGACTCCGGGACTAGCAGCTACGAGCAGTACTTC.

This clonotype appeared a few times. The chain links TRBV5-1 to TRBJ2-3; 11 bases fit TRBD2. V gave up 2 bases and J gave up 0 bases; unmatched junction bases: 5. There are 17 residues in the CDR3. Germline CDR1 is SGHRS and CDR2 is YFSETQ. The CDR3 nucleotides read TGCGCCAGCAGCTTAGGACTAGCGGGCTTTAGCACAGATACGCAGTATTTT. Amino acids: CASSLGLAGFSTDTQYF.